The TCR beta chain under discussion was sequenced for a study of T cells after yellow fever vaccination. Study context: Researchers used SMART-Seq v4 Ultra Low Input to prepare fractions that had low cell numbers.

In TCRdb, the 5' RACE reads were re-called with MiXCR into one record per CDR3 protein. The sample records 450,000 to 600,000 distinct CDR3 sequences, about a sixth being singletons. This clonotype was counted only a few times. Sequenced material: PBMCs, taken 5 days after the first yellow fever vaccination. This receptor was taken from a man aged 18 to 35 who received the YFV17D yellow fever vaccine.

CDR3 nucleotide sequence: TGTGCCAGCAGCGTGGGCGGGAGCTCCTACGAGCAGTACTTC. Translated, it gives CASSVGGSSYEQYF. The chain joins TRBV9 to TRBJ2-7; 7 nucleotides agree with TRBD2. This CDR3 has 14 amino acids. The germline gives CDR1 SGDLS, CDR2 YYNGEE. V shed 2 bases, J shed 0 bases, and the junction held 2 bases outside the gene matches.